This paragraph covers one T cell receptor beta chain sequence. The data were obtained in a study of blood T cell repertoires in COVID-19. Method: immunoSEQ multiplex PCR; TCRdb's copy keeps in-frame clones and lacks some. The table includes about 320,000 clones, approximately 88% detected once. Between the trimmed V and J ends, which lost 2 bases and 6 bases, there was a span of 10 bases. The CDR3 has 13 residues. Germline lookup yields CDR1 MNHEY and CDR2 SVGAGI. The sample comprised PBMCs or T cells enriched from blood (not recorded which). The chain is built from TRBV6-5 and TRBJ1-2; TRBD1 might be the D (5 bases). The TCR sequence derives from a man between 25 and 39 years old who had recovered from COVID-19. CDR3 loop: CASSYMGGNGYTF. CDR3 in DNA: TGTGCCAGCAGTTACATGGGGGGGAATGGCTACACCTTC.